Listed below are T cell receptor beta chains from one sample, sequenced in a study of OX40 agonist ivuxolimab in advanced cancers. The table came from immunoSEQ multiplex PCR; TCRdb's copy has only in-frame clones and leaves some out. Among around 66,000 clones listed, roughly 87% were seen once. Sequencing used CD4+ or CD8+ T cells sorted from blood, obtained in a trial of the OX40 agonist ivuxolimab. These receptors all stem from an adult with an advanced solid tumor such as melanoma, head and neck, liver or kidney cancer. Each CDR3 is given with its conserved first and last residue. Clone size is given for some rows only: seen once, a few or many times, or a class if the clone is expanded.

>TRBV19|few
CASMGQSAQNIQYF
>TRBV15|.
CATSRDRSGELFF
>TRBV7-2|.
CASSPRDERDNSPLHF
>TRBV25-1|.
CASRDRNYGYTF
>TRBV7-2|once
CASSLRRTGLTYEQYF
>TRBV6-1|.
CASSEGVGNTIYF
>TRBV6-5|.
CASSYLRGYEQYF
>TRBV6-1|.
CASSGGQGASQPQHF
>TRBV21-1|.
CASSFFRDRGQETQYF
>TRBV27|.
CASSFTPAPSTDTQYF
>TRBV11-1|.
CASSLDTDRAIQYF
>TRBV6-5|.
CASSLGLLAGDQFF
>TRBV7-9|.
CASSDTAGDGYTF
>TRBV6-5|.
CASSWTGGTLHF
>TRBV6-1|.
CASSERGEGNQPQHF
>TRBV29-1|.
CSVGSDTSGNTIYF
>TRBV5-1|.
CASSLASQPPLHF
>TRBV2|.
CASRRTGLNYGYTF
>TRBV9|.
CASSSVGGPSTEAFF
>TRBV19|.
CASSIGTGPNNEQFF
>TRBV4-2|.
CASSQEWGEKYGYTF
>TRBV18|.
CASSPPHNEQFF
>TRBV2|.
CASSADRVGNQPQHF
>TRBV5-4|.
CASSLRRTPFSSTDTQYF
>TRBV5-1|few
CASSGASGGADEQFF
>TRBV11-2|.
CASSLAGGGDSPLHF
>TRBV5-3|.
CASETLLSSYNEQFF
>TRBV5-5|.
CASSLDGKGVTQYF
>TRBV6-1|.
CASSELGQGGGNQPQHF
>TRBV7-2|.
CASSQRTGGSQKLFF
>TRBV9|.
CASSGREGQPQHF
>TRBV6-5|.
CASSKEQGPYGYTF
>TRBV11-2|.
CASSLTGRDYEQYF
>TRBV5-8|.
CASSLRGTGSLPLHF
>TRBV7-8|.
CASGVRRGDTGELFF
>TRBV21-1|.
CASSKEQWLKSGSYNEQFF
>TRBV4-3|once
CASSPRDWGDTQYF
>TRBV5-1|.
CASRILEQPRDTQYF
>TRBV5-4|.
CASRSQGTVYNSPLHF
>TRBV27|.
CASRGTGGRFNTDTQYF
>TRBV7-6|.
CASSLSGRGRNFQPQHF
>TRBV2|.
CASSITGGGNTEAFF
>TRBV6-1|.
CASSDGTFKGSSPLHF
>TRBV30|few
CAWSLGNIQYF
>TRBV6-5|once
CASGETGYLNTEAFF
>TRBV18|.
CASSPGQVNTGELFF
>TRBV19|.
CASSIETGKSYEQYF
>TRBV6-1|.
CASSEEGNRDSYEQYF
>TRBV5-4|.
CASSLDQPQHF